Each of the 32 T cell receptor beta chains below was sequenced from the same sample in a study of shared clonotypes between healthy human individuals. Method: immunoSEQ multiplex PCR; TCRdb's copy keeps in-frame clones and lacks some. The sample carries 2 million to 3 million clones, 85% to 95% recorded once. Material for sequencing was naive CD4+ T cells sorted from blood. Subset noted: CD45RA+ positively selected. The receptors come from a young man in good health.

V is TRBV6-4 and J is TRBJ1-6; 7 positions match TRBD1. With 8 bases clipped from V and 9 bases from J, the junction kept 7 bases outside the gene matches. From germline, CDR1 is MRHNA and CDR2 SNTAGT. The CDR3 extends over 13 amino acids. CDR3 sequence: CASSDRTSSPLHF. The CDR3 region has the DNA TGTGCCAGCTCGGACAGGACGAGTTCACCCCTCCACTTT.

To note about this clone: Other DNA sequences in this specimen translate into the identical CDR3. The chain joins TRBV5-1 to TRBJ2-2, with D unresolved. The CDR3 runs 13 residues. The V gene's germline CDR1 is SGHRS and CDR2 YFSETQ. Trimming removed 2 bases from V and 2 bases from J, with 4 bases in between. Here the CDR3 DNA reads TGCGCCAGCAGCTTCGACAACACCGGGGAGCTGTTTTTT. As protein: CASSFDNTGELFF.

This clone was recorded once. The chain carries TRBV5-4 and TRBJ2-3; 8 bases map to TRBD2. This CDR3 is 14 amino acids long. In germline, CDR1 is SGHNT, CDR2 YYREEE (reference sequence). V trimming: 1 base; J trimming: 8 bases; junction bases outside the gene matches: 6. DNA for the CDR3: TGTGCCAGCAGCTTGCCGGGGGGGCGTGGTACGCAGTATTTT. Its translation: CASSLPGGRGTQYF.

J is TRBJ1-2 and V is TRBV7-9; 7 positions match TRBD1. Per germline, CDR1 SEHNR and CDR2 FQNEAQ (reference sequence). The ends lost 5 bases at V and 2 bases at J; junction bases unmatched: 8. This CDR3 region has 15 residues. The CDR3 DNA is TGTGCCAGCAGCCAAAACTGGGACAGAAACTATGGCTACACCTTC. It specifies CASSQNWDRNYGYTF.

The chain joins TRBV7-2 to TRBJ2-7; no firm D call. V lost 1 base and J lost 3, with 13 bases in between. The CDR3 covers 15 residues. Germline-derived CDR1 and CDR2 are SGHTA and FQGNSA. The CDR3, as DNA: TGTGCCAGCAGCTTAGAAGGCACCGGGTTCTACGAGCAGTACTTC. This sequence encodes CASSLEGTGFYEQYF. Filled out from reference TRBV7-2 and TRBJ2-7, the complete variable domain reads GAGVSQSPSNKVTEKGKDVELRCDPISGHTALYWYRQSLGQGLEFLIYFQGNSAPDKSGLPSDRFSAERTGGSVSTLTIQRTQQEDSAVYLCASSLEGTGFYEQYFGPGTRLTVT.

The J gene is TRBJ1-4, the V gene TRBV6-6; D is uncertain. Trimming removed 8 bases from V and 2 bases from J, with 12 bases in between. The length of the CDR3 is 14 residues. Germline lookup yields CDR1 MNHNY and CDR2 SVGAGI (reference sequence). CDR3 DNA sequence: TGTGCCAGCGGTCGCGGGGTTACTAATGAAAAACTGTTTTTT. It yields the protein CASGRGVTNEKLFF.

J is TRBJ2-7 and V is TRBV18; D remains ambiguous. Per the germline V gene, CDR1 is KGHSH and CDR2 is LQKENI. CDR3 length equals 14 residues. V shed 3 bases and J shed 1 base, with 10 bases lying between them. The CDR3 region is CASSPVRSSYEQYF. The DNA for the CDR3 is TGTGCCAGCTCACCGGTACGGTCTTCCTACGAGCAGTACTTC.

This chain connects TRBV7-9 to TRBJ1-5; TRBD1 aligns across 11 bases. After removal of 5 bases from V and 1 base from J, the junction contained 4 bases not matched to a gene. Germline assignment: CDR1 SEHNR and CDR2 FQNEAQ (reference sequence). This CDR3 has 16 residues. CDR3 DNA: TGTGCCAGCAGCGGGACAGGGGGAACGAGCAATCAGCCCCAGCATTTT. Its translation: CASSGTGGTSNQPQHF.

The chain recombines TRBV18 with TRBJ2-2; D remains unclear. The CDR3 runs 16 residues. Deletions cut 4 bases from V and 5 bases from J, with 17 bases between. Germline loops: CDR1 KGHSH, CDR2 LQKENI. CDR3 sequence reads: CASSLHAQSLTGELFF. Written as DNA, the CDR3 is TGTGCCAGCTCACTACACGCTCAGAGTCTAACCGGGGAGCTGTTTTTT.

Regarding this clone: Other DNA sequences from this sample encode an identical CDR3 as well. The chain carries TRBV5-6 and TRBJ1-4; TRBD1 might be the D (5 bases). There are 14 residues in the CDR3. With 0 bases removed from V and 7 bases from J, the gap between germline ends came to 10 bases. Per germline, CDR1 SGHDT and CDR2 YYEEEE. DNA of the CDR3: TGTGCCAGCAGCTTGGCAGGGTCAGGTGAAAAACTGTTTTTT. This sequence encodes CASSLAGSGEKLFF. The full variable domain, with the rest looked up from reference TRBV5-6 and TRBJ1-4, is DAGVTQSPTHLIKTRGQQVTLRCSPKSGHDTVSWYQQALGQGPQFIFQYYEEEERQRGNFPDRFSGHQFPNYSSELNVNALLLGDSALYLCASSLAGSGEKLFFGSGTQLSVL.

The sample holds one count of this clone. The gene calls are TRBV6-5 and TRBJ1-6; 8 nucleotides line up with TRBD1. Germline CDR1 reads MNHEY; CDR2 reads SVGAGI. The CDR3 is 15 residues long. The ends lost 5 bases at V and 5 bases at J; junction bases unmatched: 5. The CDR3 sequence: CASSPPTGDNSPLHF. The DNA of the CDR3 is TGTGCCAGCAGTCCCCCGACAGGGGATAATTCACCCCTCCACTTT.

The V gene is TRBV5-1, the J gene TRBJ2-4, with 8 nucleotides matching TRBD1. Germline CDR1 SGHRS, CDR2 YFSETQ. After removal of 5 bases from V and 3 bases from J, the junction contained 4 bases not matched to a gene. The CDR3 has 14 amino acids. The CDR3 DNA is TGCGCCAGCAGGGAAACAGGGGGCAAAAACATTCAGTACTTC. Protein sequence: CASRETGGKNIQYF.

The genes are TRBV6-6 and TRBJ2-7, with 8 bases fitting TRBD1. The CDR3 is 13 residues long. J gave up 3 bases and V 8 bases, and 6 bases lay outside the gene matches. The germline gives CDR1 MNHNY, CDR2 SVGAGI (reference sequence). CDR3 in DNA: TGTGCCAGCGCTATACAGGGGGGCTACGAGCAGTACTTC. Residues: CASAIQGGYEQYF.

CDR3 in amino acids: CSAVGNTEAFF. The CDR3 nucleotides are TGCAGTGCAGTGGGGAACACTGAAGCTTTCTTT. The chain carries TRBV20-1 and TRBJ1-1, with D unresolved. The V end was cut by 6 bases, the J end by 1 base, with 6 bases between. The CDR3 has 11 amino acids. Germline V gene sequence: CDR1 DFQATT, CDR2 SNEGSKA (reference sequence).

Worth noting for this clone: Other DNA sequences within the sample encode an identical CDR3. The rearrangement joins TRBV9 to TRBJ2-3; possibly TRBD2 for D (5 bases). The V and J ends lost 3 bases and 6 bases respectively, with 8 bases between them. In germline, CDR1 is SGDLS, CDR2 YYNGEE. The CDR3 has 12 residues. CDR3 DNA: TGTGCCAGCAGCGCACTAGGGGATACGCAGTATTTT. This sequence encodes CASSALGDTQYF.

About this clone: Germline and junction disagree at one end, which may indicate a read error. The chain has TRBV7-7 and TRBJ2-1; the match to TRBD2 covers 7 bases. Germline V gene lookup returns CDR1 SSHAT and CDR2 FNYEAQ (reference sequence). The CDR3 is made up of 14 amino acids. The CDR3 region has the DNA TGTGCTAGCAGCTTAAGCGGGACCCACAATGAGCAGTTCTTC. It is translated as CASSLSGTHNEQFF.

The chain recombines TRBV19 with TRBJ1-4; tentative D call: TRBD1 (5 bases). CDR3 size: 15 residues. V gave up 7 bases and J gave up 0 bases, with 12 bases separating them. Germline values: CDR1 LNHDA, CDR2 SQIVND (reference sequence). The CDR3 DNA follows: TGTGCCAGTAAGGAGACGGGGGCAACTAATGAAAAACTGTTTTTT. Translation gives CASKETGATNEKLFF.

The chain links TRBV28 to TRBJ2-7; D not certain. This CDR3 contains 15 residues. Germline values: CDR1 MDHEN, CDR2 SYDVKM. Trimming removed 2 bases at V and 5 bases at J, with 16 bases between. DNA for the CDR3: TGTGCCAGCAGTTTACTGAGTGGGGATGGTCACGAGCAGTACTTC. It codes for CASSLLSGDGHEQYF.

The CDR3 region has the DNA TGTGCCAGCAGCTTTAAAAACAGGATGGTTAGGGGAAACACCATATATTTT. This encodes CASSFKNRMVRGNTIYF. The chain is built from TRBV7-9 and TRBJ1-3, with a weak D call TRBD1 (5 bases). The CDR3 runs to 17 residues. V was trimmed by 3 bases and J by 4 bases, leaving 19 bases between them. Germline CDR1 is SEHNR and CDR2 is FQNEAQ (reference sequence).

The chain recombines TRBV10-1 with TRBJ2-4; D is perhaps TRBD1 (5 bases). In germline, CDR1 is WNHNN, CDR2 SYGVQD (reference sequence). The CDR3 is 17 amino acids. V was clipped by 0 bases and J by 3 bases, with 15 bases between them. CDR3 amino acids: CASSESAGQGGKNIQYF. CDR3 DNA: TGCGCCAGCAGTGAGTCTGCTGGGCAGGGCGGCAAAAACATTCAGTACTTC.

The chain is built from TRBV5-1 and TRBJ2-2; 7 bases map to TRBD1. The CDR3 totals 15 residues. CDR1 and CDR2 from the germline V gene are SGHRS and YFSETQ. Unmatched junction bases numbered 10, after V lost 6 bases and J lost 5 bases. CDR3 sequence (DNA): TGCGCCAGCACCCTTAACAGGGGCGCGACCGGGGAGCTGTTTTTT. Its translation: CASTLNRGATGELFF.

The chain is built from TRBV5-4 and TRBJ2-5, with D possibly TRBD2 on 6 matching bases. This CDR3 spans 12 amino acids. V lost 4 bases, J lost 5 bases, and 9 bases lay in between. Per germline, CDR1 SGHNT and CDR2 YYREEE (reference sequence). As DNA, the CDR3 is TGTGCCAGCAGCACCGGAGGGGAGACCCAGTACTTC. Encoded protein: CASSTGGETQYF. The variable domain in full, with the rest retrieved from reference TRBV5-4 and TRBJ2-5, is ETGVTQSPTHLIKTRGQQVTLRCSSQSGHNTVSWYQQALGQGPQFIFQYYREEENGRGNFPPRFSGLQFPNYSSELNVNALELDDSALYLCASSTGGETQYFGPGTRLLVL.

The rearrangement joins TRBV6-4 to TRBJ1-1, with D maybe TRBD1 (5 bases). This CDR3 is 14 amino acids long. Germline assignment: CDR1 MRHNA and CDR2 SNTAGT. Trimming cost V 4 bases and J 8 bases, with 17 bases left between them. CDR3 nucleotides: TGTGCCAGCAGTGTGGGGGGGATCGATTCGGAAGCTTTCTTT. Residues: CASSVGGIDSEAFF.

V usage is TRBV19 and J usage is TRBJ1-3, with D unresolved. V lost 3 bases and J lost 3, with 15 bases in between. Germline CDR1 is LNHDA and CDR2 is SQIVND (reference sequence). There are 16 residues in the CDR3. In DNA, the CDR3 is TGTGCCAGTAGTATTGGCCTTTCCTGGAGTGGAAACACCATATATTTT. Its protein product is CASSIGLSWSGNTIYF. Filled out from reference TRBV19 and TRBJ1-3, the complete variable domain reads DGGITQSPKYLFRKEGQNVTLSCEQNLNHDAMYWYRQDPGQGLRLIYYSQIVNDFQKGDIAEGYSVSREKKESFPLTVTSAQKNPTAFYLCASSIGLSWSGNTIYFGEGSWLTVV.

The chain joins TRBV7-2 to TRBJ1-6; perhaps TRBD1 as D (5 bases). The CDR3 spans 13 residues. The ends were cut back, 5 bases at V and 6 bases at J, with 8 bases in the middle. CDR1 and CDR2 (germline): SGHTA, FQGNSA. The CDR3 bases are TGTGCCAGCAGCCGGGGGGTTAATTCACCCCTCCACTTT. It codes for CASSRGVNSPLHF.

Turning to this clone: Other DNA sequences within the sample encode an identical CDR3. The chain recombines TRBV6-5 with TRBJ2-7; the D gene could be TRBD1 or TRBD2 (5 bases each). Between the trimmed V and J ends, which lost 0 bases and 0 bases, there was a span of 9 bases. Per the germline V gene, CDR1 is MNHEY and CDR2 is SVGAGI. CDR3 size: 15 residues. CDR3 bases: TGTGCCAGCAGTTACTCTTCAGGGAGCTCCTACGAGCAGTACTTC. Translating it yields CASSYSSGSSYEQYF.

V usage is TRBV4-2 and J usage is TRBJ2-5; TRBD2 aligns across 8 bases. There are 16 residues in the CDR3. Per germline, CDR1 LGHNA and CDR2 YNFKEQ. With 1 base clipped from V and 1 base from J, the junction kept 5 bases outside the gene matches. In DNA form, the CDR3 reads TGTGCCAGCAGCCAAGTAAGAGCGGGGGTCCAAGAGACCCAGTACTTC. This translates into CASSQVRAGVQETQYF.

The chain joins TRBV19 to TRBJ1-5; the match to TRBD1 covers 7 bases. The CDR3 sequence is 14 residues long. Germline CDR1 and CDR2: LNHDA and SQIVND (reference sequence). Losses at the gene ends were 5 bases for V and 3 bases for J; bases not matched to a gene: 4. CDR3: CASSSQGDNQPQHF. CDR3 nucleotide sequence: TGTGCCAGTAGTTCCCAGGGGGACAATCAGCCCCAGCATTTT.

The DNA of the CDR3 is TGCGCCAGCAGTGAGGGGGACACAGATACGCAGTATTTT. Its translation is CASSEGDTDTQYF. This chain uses TRBV10-1 with TRBJ2-3, with D unclear. V lost 2 bases to trimming and J lost 2 bases, with 5 bases between them. Germline V gene data show CDR1 as WNHNN and CDR2 as SYGVQD (reference sequence). The CDR3 is made up of 13 amino acids.

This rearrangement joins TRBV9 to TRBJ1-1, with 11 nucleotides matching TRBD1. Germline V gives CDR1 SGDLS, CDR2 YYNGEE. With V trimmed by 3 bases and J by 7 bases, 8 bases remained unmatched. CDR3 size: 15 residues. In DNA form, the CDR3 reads TGTGCCAGCAGCGCACCGGACAGGGGGCCTCTTGAAGCTTTCTTT. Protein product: CASSAPDRGPLEAFF. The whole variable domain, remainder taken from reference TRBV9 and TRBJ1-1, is DSGVTQTPKHLITATGQRVTLRCSPRSGDLSVYWYQQSLDQGLQFLIQYYNGEERAKGNILERFSAQQFPDLHSELNLSSLELGDSALYFCASSAPDRGPLEAFFGQGTRLTVV.

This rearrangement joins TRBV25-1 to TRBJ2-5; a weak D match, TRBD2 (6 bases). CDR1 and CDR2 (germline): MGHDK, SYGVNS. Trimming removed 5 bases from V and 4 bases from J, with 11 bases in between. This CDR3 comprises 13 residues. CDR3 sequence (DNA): TGTGCCAGCAGTCCCACGGGGGTAGAGACCCAGTACTTC. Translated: CASSPTGVETQYF.

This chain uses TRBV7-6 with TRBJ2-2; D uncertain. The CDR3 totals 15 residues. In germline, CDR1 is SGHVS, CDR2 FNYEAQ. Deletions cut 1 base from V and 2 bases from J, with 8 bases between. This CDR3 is CASSLGPENTGELFF. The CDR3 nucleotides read TGTGCCAGCAGCTTAGGGCCGGAAAACACCGGGGAGCTGTTTTTT. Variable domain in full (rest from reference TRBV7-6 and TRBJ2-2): GAGVSQSPRYKVTKRGQDVALRCDPISGHVSLYWYRQALGQGPEFLTYFNYEAQQDKSGLPNDRFSAERPEGSISTLTIQRTEQRDSAMYRCASSLGPENTGELFFGEGSRLTVL.